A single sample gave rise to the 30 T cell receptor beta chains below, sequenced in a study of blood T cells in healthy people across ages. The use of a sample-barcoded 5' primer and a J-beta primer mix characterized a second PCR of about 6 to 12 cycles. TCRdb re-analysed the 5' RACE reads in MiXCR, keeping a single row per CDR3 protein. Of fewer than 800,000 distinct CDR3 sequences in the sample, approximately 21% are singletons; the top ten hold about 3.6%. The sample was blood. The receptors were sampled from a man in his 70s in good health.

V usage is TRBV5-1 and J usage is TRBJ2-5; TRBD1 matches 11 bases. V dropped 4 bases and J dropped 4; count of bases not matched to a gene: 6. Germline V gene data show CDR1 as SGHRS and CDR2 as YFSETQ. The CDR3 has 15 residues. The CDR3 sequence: CASSAGQGVSETQYF. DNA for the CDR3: TGCGCCAGCAGCGCGGGACAGGGGGTCTCAGAGACCCAGTACTTC.

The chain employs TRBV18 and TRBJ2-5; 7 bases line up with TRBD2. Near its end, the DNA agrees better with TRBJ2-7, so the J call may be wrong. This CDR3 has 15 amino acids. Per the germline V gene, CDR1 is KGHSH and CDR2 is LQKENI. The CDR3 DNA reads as TGTGCCAGCTCACCACTATCTAGCGGAAGCTACGAGCAGTACTTC. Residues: CASSPLSSGSYEQYF.

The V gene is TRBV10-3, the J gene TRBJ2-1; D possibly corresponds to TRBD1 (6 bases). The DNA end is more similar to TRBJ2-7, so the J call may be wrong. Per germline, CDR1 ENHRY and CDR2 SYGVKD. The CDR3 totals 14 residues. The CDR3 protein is CAISGPTGFGEQYF. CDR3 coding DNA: TGTGCCATCAGTGGACCCACAGGGTTCGGCGAGCAGTACTTC.

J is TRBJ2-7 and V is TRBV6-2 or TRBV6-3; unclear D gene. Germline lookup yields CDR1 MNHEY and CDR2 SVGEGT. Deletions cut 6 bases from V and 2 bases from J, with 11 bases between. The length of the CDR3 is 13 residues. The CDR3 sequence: CASRYDRAYEQYF. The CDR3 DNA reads TGTGCCAGCAGGTACGACCGAGCCTACGAGCAGTACTTC.

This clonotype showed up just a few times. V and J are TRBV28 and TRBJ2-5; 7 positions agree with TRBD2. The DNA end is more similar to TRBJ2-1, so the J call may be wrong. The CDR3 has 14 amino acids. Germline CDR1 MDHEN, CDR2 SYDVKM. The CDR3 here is CASSLLRERNEQFF. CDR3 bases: TGTGCCAGCAGTTTATTGCGGGAGAGGAATGAGCAGTTCTTC.

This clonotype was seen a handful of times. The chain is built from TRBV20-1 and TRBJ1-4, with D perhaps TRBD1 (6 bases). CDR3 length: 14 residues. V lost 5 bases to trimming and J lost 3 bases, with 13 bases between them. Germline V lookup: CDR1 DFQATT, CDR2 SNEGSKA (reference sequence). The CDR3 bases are TGCAGTGCTGAATCAGGGGCGGCTAATGAAAAACTGTTTTTT. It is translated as CSAESGAANEKLFF.

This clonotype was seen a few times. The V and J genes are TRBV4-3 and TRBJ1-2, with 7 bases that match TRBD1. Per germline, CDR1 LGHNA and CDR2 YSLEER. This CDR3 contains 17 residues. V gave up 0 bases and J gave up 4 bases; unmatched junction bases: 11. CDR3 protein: CASSQDLRGTEIYGYTF. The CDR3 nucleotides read TGCGCCAGCAGCCAAGATCTTCGCGGGACAGAGATCTATGGCTACACCTTC.

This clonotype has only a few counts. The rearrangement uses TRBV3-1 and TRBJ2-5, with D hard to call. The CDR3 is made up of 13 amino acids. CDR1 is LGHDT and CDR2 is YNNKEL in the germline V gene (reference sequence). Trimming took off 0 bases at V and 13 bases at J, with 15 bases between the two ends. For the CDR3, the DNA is TGTGCCAGCAGCCAAGAGCGCGTTCAGGTCCGGTACTTC. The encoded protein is CASSQERVQVRYF.

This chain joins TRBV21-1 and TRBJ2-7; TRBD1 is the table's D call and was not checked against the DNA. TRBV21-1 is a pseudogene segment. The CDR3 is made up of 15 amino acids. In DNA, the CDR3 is TGTGCCAGCAGCAAAGGGTACAGGGATTTCCACGAGCAGTACTTC. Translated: CASSKGYRDFHEQYF.

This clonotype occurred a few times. CDR3 nucleotides: TGTGCCAGCAGCCAAGACGGCGGGAGGCCACAAGAGACCCAGTACTTC. This translates into CASSQDGGRPQETQYF. The V and J genes are TRBV3-1 and TRBJ2-5, with 8 nucleotides matching TRBD2. The CDR3 runs 16 residues. Trimming removed 0 bases from V and 2 bases from J; junction bases left unmatched: 5. Germline CDR1 and CDR2: LGHDT and YNNKEL (reference sequence).

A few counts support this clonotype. The CDR3 region has the DNA TGTGCCACTCAAGGACAGGGCAATCAGCCCCAGCATTTT. It encodes CATQGQGNQPQHF. V usage is TRBV19 and J usage is TRBJ1-5, with 7 nucleotides matching TRBD1. V lost 10 bases to trimming and J lost 2 bases; unmatched junction nucleotides: 5. CDR1 is LNHDA, CDR2 SQIVND, per germline (reference sequence). This CDR3 contains 13 residues.

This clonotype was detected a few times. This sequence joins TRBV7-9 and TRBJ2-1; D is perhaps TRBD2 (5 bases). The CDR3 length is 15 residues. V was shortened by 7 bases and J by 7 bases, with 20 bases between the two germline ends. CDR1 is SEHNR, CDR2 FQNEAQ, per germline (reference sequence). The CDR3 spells CASIMSGGGVNEQFF. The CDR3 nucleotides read TGTGCCAGCATCATGAGCGGAGGTGGTGTTAATGAGCAGTTCTTC.

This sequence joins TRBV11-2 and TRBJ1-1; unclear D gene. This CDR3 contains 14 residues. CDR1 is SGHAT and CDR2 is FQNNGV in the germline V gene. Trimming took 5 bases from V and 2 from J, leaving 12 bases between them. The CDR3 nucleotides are TGTGCCAGCAGCGTCGGGGTGATTAACACTGAAGCTTTCTTT. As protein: CASSVGVINTEAFF.

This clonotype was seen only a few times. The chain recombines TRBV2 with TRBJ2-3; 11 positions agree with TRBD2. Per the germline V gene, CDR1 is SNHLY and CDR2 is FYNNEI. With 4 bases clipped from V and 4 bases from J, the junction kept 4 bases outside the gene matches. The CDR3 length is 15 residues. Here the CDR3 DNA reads TGTGCCAGCAGTGCGGCTAGCGGGAGGCCAGATACGCAGTATTTT. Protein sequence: CASSAASGRPDTQYF.

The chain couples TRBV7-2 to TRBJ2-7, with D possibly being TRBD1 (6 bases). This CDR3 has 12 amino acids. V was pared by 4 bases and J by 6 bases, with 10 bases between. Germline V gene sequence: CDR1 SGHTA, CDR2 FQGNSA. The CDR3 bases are TGTGCCAGCAGCTCAGACAGGACCGAGCAGTACTTC. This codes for CASSSDRTEQYF. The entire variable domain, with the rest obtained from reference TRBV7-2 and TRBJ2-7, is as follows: GAGVSQSPSNKVTEKGKDVELRCDPISGHTALYWYRQSLGQGLEFLIYFQGNSAPDKSGLPSDRFSAERTGGSVSTLTIQRTQQEDSAVYLCASSSDRTEQYFGPGTRLTVT.

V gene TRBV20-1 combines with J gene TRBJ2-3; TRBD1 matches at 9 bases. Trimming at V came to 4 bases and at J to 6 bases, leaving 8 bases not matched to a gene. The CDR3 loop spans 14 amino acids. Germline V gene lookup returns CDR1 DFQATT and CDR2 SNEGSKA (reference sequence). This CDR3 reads CSAIGGQGSDTQYF. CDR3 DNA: TGCAGTGCTATAGGGGGACAGGGCTCGGATACGCAGTATTTT.

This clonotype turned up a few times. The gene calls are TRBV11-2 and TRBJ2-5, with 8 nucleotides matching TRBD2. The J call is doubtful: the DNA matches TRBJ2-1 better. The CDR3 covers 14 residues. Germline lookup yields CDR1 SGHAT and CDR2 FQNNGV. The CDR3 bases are TGTGCCAGCAGCTTTGACGGGAGGGCACTTGAGCAGTTCTTC. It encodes CASSFDGRALEQFF.

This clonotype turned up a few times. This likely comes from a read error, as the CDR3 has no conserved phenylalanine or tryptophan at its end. CDR3 loop: CASSPIRGFGTEAFL. CDR3 nucleotides: TGTGCCAGCAGCCCGATCCGGGGATTCGGGACTGAAGCTTTCCTT. V gene TRBV11-2 combines with J gene TRBJ1-1; D call uncertain. CDR3 length equals 15 residues. Trimming left V 5 bases short and J 5 bases short, with 18 bases between. Germline CDR1 reads SGHAT; CDR2 reads FQNNGV.

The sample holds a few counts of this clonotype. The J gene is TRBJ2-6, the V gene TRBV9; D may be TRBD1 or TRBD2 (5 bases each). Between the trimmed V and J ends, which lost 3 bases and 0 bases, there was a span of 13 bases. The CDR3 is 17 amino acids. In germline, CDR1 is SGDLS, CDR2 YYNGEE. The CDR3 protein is CASSGRDGNSGANVLTF. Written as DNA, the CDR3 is TGTGCCAGCAGCGGAAGGGACGGAAACTCTGGGGCCAACGTCCTGACTTTC.

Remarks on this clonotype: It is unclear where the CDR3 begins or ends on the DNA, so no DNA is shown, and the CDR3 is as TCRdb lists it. CDR3: CASSSSTGATNEKLFF. The chain combines TRBV6-6 with TRBJ1-4. The CDR3 spans 16 residues, counting both ends. Germline V gives CDR1 MNHNY, CDR2 SVGAGI (reference sequence).

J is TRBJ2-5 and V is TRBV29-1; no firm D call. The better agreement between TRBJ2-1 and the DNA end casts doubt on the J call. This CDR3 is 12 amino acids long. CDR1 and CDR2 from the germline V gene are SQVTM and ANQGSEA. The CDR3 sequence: CSVEDKGDEQFF. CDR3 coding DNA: TGCAGCGTTGAAGATAAAGGAGATGAGCAGTTCTTC.

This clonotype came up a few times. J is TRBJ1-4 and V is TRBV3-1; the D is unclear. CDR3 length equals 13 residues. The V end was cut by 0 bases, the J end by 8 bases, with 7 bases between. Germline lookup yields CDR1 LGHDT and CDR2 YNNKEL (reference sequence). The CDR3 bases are TGTGCCAGCAGCCAAGAAAGGCAGGAAAAACTGTTTTTT. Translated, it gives CASSQERQEKLFF.

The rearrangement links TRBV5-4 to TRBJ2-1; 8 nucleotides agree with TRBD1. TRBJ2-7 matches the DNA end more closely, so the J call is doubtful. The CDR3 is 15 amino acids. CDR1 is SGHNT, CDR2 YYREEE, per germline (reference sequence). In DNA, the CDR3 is TGTGCCAGCAGTTTCTCGGGACAGGCCTCCTACGAGCAGTACTTC. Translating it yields CASSFSGQASYEQYF.

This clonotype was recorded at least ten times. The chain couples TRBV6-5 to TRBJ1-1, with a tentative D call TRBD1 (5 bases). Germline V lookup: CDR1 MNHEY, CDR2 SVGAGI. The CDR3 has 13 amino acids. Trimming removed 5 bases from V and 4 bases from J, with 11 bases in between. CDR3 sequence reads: CASSRQKGTEAFF. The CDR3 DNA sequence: TGTGCCAGCAGTCGACAGAAGGGCACTGAAGCTTTCTTT.

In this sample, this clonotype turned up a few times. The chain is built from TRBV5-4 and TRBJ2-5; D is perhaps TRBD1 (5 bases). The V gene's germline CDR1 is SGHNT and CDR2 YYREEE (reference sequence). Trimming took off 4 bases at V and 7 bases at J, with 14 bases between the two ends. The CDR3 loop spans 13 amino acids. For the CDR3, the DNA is TGTGCCAGCAGCCCAGACAGTCCGGGGACCCAGTACTTC. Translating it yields CASSPDSPGTQYF. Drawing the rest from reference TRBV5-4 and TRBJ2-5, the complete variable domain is ETGVTQSPTHLIKTRGQQVTLRCSSQSGHNTVSWYQQALGQGPQFIFQYYREEENGRGNFPPRFSGLQFPNYSSELNVNALELDDSALYLCASSPDSPGTQYFGPGTRLLVL.

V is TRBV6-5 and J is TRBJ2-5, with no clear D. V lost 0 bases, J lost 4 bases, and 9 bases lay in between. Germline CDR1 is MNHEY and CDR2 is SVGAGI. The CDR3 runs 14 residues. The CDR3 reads CASSYSNEVETQYF. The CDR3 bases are TGTGCCAGCAGTTACTCGAATGAAGTAGAGACCCAGTACTTC.

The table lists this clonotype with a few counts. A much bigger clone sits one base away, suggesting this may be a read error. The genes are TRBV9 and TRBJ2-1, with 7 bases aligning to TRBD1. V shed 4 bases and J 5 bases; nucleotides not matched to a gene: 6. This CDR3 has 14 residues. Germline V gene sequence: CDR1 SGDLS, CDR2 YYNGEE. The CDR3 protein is CASSQTGWDNEQFF. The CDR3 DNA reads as TGTGCCAGCAGCCAGACAGGGTGGGACAATGAGCAGTTCTTC.

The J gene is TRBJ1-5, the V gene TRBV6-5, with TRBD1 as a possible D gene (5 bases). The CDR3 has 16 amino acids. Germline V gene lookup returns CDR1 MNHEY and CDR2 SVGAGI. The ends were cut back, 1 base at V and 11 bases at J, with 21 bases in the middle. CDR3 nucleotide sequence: TGTGCCAGCAGTTACTTTGATGGGGACGGGCATTGGACCCAGCATTTT. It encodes CASSYFDGDGHWTQHF.

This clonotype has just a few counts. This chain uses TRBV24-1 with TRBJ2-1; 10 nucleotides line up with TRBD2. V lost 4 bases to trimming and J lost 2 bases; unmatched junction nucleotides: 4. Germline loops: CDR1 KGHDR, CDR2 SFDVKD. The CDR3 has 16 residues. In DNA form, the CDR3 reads TGTGCCACCAGTGACTCTAGCGGGAGAACCTACAATGAGCAGTTCTTC. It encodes CATSDSSGRTYNEQFF.

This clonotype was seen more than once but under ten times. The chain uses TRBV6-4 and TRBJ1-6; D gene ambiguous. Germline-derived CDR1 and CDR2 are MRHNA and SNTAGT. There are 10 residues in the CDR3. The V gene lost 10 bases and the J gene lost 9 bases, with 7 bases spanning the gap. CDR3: CAIRGSPLHF. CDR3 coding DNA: TGTGCCATCCGGGGTTCACCCCTCCACTTT.